The rows below give T cell receptor beta chains drawn from one sample of a study of blood T cell repertoires in COVID-19. Method: immunoSEQ multiplex PCR; TCRdb's copy keeps in-frame clones and lacks some. The profile covers about 300,000 clones, with about nine tenths appearing a single time and about 2.6% taken by the ten largest. The sample comprised PBMCs or T cells enriched from blood (not recorded which). These receptors all come from a young woman who had recovered from COVID-19. CDR3s include the opening cysteine and the closing phenylalanine or tryptophan. The D gene is left open where the match is weak. Only part of the rows carry a size: once, few, many, or a class if the clone is expanded.

TRBJ2-1 TRBV9 TRBD2 NA TGTGCCAGCAGCCCTAGAGAGCGGGGGAGCTACAATGAGCAGTTCTTC CASSPRERGSYNEQFF
TRBJ1-2 TRBV12-3/TRBV12-4 NA NA TGTGCCAGCAGTCCAGGGATCTCCTATGGCTACACCTTC CASSPGISYGYTF
TRBJ2-7 TRBV6-2/TRBV6-3 TRBD2 NA TGTGCCAGCAGTTCAAGCGGGAGTACTTCCTACGAGCAGTACTTC CASSSSGSTSYEQYF
TRBJ1-4 TRBV6-5 NA once TGTGCCAGCACGTTCTCCTCGGGAATTGAAAAACTGTTTTTT CASTFSSGIEKLFF
TRBJ1-1 TRBV18 NA many TGTGCCAGCTCACCTTCTTGGGACACCTATGAAGCTTTCTTT CASSPSWDTYEAFF
TRBJ2-5 TRBV5-1 NA NA TGCGCCAGCAGCTTCGGACCGGGGGAAGGAACCCAGTACTTC CASSFGPGEGTQYF
TRBJ2-1 TRBV5-1 NA NA TGCGCCAGCAGCGTTAGGACAACTGGGACCTACAATGAGCAGTTCTTC CASSVRTTGTYNEQFF
TRBJ2-1 TRBV6-4 TRBD2 NA TGTGCCAGCAGTGTACTAGCGGGGGGGTACAATGAGCAGTTCTTC CASSVLAGGYNEQFF
TRBJ1-1 TRBV6-5 NA NA TGTGCCAGCTCGGGGAGCACTGAAGCTTTCTTT CASSGSTEAFF
TRBJ1-4 TRBV5-1 TRBD1 NA TGCGCCAGCAGCCGCACAGGGGGGTCGGGGGAAAAACTGTTTTTT CASSRTGGSGEKLFF
TRBJ2-2 TRBV11-3 NA NA TGTGCCAGCCGCTTTGCGCAGGGTTGCGGAACCGGGGAGCTGTTTTTT CASRFAQGCGTGELFF
TRBJ1-5 TRBV6-5 NA few TGTGCCACCTCGCGGGGGACCGATCAGCCCCAGCATTTT CATSRGTDQPQHF
TRBJ2-5 TRBV16 TRBD1 NA TGTGCCAGCAGCCACACCAACCGGACAGGGCGCATAGAGACCCAGTACTTC CASSHTNRTGRIETQYF
TRBJ2-5 TRBV3-1/TRBV3-2 NA NA TGTGCCAGCAGCCTCGCAGGGGTTCAGTACTTC CASSLAGVQYF
TRBJ1-5 TRBV6-4 NA NA TGTGCCAGCAGTGAAATGGGGGGGCGGGAACAGCCCCAGCATTTT CASSEMGGREQPQHF
TRBJ1-1 TRBV5-1 TRBD1 few TGCGCCAGCAGCTCGACAGGGAGAAACACTGAAGCTTTCTTT CASSSTGRNTEAFF
TRBJ1-1 TRBV2 TRBD1 NA TGTGCCACTGCACAGGGGGCGGACACTGAAGCTTTCTTT CATAQGADTEAFF
TRBJ2-3 TRBV12-3/TRBV12-4 NA few TGTGCCAGCAGTTTCCGGGGGGCTCGAACGCAGTATTTT CASSFRGARTQYF
TRBJ2-1 TRBV9 TRBD1 NA TGTGCCAGCAGCGGACCGGAACAGGGGTATGAGCAGTTCTTC CASSGPEQGYEQFF
TRBJ1-4 TRBV4-2 TRBD1 once TGTGCCAGCAGCCAAGTGGGACAGCCATTCAATGAAAAACTGTTTTTT CASSQVGQPFNEKLFF